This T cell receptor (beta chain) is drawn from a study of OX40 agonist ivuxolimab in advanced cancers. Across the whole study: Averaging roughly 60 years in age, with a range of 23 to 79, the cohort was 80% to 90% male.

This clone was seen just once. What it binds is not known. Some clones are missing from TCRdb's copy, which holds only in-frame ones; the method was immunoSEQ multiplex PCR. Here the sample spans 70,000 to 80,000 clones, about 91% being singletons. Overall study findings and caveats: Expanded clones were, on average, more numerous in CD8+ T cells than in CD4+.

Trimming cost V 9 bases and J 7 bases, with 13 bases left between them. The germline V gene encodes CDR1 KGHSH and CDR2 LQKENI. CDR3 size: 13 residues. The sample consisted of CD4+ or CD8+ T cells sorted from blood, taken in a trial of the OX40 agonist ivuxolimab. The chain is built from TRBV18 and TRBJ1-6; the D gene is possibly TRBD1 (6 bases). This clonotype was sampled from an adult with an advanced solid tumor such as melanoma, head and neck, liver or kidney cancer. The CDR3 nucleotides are TGTGCCAGTTCAGGACAGCAAAATTCACCCCTCCACTTT. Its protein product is CASSGQQNSPLHF.